Each of the 30 T cell receptor beta chains below was sequenced from the same sample in a study of T cell changes during pregnancy in multiple sclerosis. Method: immunoSEQ multiplex PCR; TCRdb's copy keeps in-frame clones and lacks some. This sample yields roughly 80,000 clones, of which just over 90% are seen a single time; under 1.5% belongs to the top ten. The sequenced sample was peripheral blood, obtained before pregnancy. The receptors shown here come from a female donor with multiple sclerosis, enrolled in a pregnancy study.

This clone has just a few counts. This rearrangement joins TRBV2 to TRBJ1-5; 8 positions agree with TRBD1. CDR3 length: 16 amino acids. Trimming took 6 bases from V and 7 from J; bases not matched to a gene: 14. The germline gives CDR1 SNHLY, CDR2 FYNNEI. The DNA for the CDR3 is TGTGCCAGCAGATTAGACAGGGGCCTAGGCCAACAGCCCCAGCATTTT. Protein sequence: CASRLDRGLGQQPQHF.

The chain recombines TRBV5-6 with TRBJ1-1; TRBD1 agrees at 7 bases. Germline loops: CDR1 SGHDT, CDR2 YYEEEE. J was trimmed by 11 bases and V by 4 bases; bases with no gene match: 8. The CDR3 runs 12 residues. The CDR3 coding sequence is TGTGCCAGCAGCGGGGACAGCCGGGGGGCTTTCTTT. Translated: CASSGDSRGAFF.

This clone was detected only once. The rearrangement uses TRBV30 and TRBJ1-5; TRBD1 matches at 8 bases. This CDR3 contains 15 residues. V dropped 4 bases and J dropped 7; count of bases not matched to a gene: 12. CDR1 is GTSNPN and CDR2 is SVGIG in the germline V gene (reference sequence). The CDR3 reads CAWNPGQGAVQPQHF. The CDR3 DNA reads TGTGCCTGGAATCCGGGCCAGGGGGCCGTGCAGCCCCAGCATTTT.

The rearrangement joins TRBV18 to TRBJ2-2, with D perhaps matching TRBD2 (6 bases). Trimming removed 6 bases at V and 2 bases at J, with 10 bases between. The CDR3 consists of 14 residues. Germline V CDR1 and CDR2: KGHSH, LQKENI. CDR3 in amino acids: CASSWDSNTGELFF. The CDR3 DNA reads TGTGCCAGCTCTTGGGACTCTAACACCGGGGAGCTGTTTTTT.

The rearrangement joins TRBV11-3 to TRBJ2-2, with D perhaps matching TRBD2 (5 bases). The germline V gene has CDR1 SGHNT and CDR2 YENEEA. The CDR3 extends over 15 amino acids. V was clipped by 1 base and J by 6 bases, with 12 bases between them. CDR3 sequence reads: CASSLVGAAPGELFF. In nucleotides, the CDR3 is TGTGCCAGCAGCTTAGTGGGAGCTGCTCCCGGGGAGCTGTTTTTT.

The chain links TRBV6-5 to TRBJ1-2, with D hard to call. Trimming removed 2 bases from V and 6 bases from J, with 7 bases in between. Per the germline V gene, CDR1 is MNHEY and CDR2 is SVGAGI. The CDR3 length is 12 residues. The CDR3 sequence: CASSYRGDGYTF. CDR3 DNA sequence: TGTGCCAGCAGTTACCGGGGTGATGGCTACACCTTC.

Concerning this clone: At one of its ends the junction is not consistent with the germline gene, which may arise from a read error. V usage is TRBV7-7 and J usage is TRBJ2-3, with TRBD1 identical over 7 bases. Germline V gives CDR1 SSHAT, CDR2 FNYEAQ (reference sequence). This CDR3 comprises 15 residues. Here the CDR3 reads CASSLTDRATDTQYF. The DNA for the CDR3 is TGTGCTAGCAGCCTTACAGACAGGGCCACAGATACGCAGTATTTT.

The chain has TRBV4-2 and TRBJ2-5, with 12 nucleotides matching TRBD2. Looked up from germline, CDR1 is LGHNA and CDR2 is YNFKEQ. CDR3 length: 15 amino acids. Unmatched junction bases numbered 3, after V lost 2 bases and J lost 5 bases. This CDR3 is CASSQLAGGLETQYF. Written as DNA, the CDR3 is TGTGCCAGCAGCCAACTAGCGGGGGGGCTGGAGACCCAGTACTTC.

About this clone itself: Additional DNA sequences in this sample encode the identical CDR3. The J gene is TRBJ1-1, the V gene TRBV11-2, with unresolved D. The CDR3 loop spans 13 amino acids. Germline loops: CDR1 SGHAT, CDR2 FQNNGV. Trimming cost V 3 bases and J 1 base, with 6 bases left between them. The CDR3 region is CASSFGENTEAFF. The CDR3 DNA is TGTGCCAGCAGCTTCGGGGAGAACACTGAAGCTTTCTTT.

This sequence joins TRBV13 and TRBJ1-6; D is perhaps TRBD1 (6 bases). V lost 5 bases, J lost 4 bases, and 15 bases lay in between. The germline CDR1 and CDR2 sequences are PRHDT and FYEKMQ (reference sequence). This CDR3 comprises 16 residues. CDR3 region: CASSLAAGDYNSPLHF. In DNA, the CDR3 is TGTGCCAGCAGCCTGGCGGCAGGGGATTATAATTCACCCCTCCACTTT.

V usage is TRBV27 and J usage is TRBJ1-1; D is perhaps TRBD1 (5 bases). The CDR3 has 15 amino acids. Per germline, CDR1 MNHEY and CDR2 SMNVEV (reference sequence). V lost 6 bases, J lost 5 bases, and 19 bases lay in between. Written as DNA, the CDR3 is TGTGCCAGCAGACCTGTGGGATCCCAGGGTACTGAAGCTTTCTTT. It encodes CASRPVGSQGTEAFF.

The sample holds one count of this clone. The rearrangement joins TRBV30 to TRBJ2-5; 12 nucleotides align to TRBD1. Germline CDR1 is GTSNPN and CDR2 is SVGIG (reference sequence). The CDR3 extends over 14 amino acids. J gave up 5 bases and V 5 bases, and 6 bases lay outside the gene matches. The CDR3 region has the DNA TGTGCCTGGTCCCGGGACAGGGGGCAGGAGACCCAGTACTTC. It yields the protein CAWSRDRGQETQYF.

The sample holds one count of this clone. The genes are TRBV28 and TRBJ2-3; D is undetermined. The V gene lost 11 bases and the J gene lost 2 bases, with 2 bases spanning the gap. Germline values: CDR1 MDHEN, CDR2 SYDVKM. This CDR3 has 9 amino acids. CDR3 residues: CALTDTQYF. CDR3 in DNA: TGTGCCCTCACAGATACGCAGTATTTT.

The CDR3 coding sequence is TGTGCCAGCAGTGGGACAGGGCAACAGTTCTTC. The encoded protein is CASSGTGQQFF. The chain is built from TRBV27 and TRBJ2-1; TRBD1 agrees at 9 bases. Germline V lookup: CDR1 MNHEY, CDR2 SMNVEV (reference sequence). The CDR3 consists of 11 residues. Trimming at V came to 5 bases and at J to 13 bases, leaving 3 bases not matched to a gene.

The V call is TRBV7-9, the J call TRBJ1-3, with D uncertain. In germline, CDR1 is SEHNR, CDR2 FQNEAQ (reference sequence). Trimming stripped 5 bases from V and 0 bases from J, with 5 bases between. The CDR3 runs to 13 residues. Here the CDR3 reads CASSAASGNTIYF. DNA of the CDR3: TGTGCCAGCAGCGCGGCCTCTGGAAACACCATATATTTT.

The CDR3 coding sequence is TGTGCCAGCTCACATGGCAGGGTGACGGCTAGCACTGAAGCTTTCTTT. Its translation: CASSHGRVTASTEAFF. This chain links TRBV18 with TRBJ1-1, with D possibly being TRBD1 (5 bases). Germline V gene sequence: CDR1 KGHSH, CDR2 LQKENI. The V end was cut by 4 bases, the J end by 4 bases, with 19 bases between. The CDR3 spans 16 residues.

In its sample, this clone was seen many times. In DNA, the CDR3 is TGTGCCAGCAGTGACACCCCTCAAGCCCCGATCTATGGCTACACCTTC. Protein: CASSDTPQAPIYGYTF. This chain joins TRBV6-4 and TRBJ1-2; no reliable D call. The germline V and J ends were trimmed by 2 bases and 4 bases, with 17 bases remaining between them. Germline lookup yields CDR1 MRHNA and CDR2 SNTAGT. The CDR3 runs to 16 residues.

The J gene is TRBJ2-3, the V gene TRBV19, with a possible D match to TRBD2 (6 bases). In germline, CDR1 is LNHDA, CDR2 SQIVND (reference sequence). The CDR3 covers 16 residues. V gave up 8 bases and J gave up 3 bases, with 21 bases separating them. CDR3: CASRSYHGRDTDTQYF. In nucleotides, the CDR3 is TGTGCCAGTCGGTCTTACCATGGGCGGGATACAGATACGCAGTATTTT. The full variable domain, in which reference TRBV19 and TRBJ2-3 provide the parts outside the CDR3, is DGGITQSPKYLFRKEGQNVTLSCEQNLNHDAMYWYRQDPGQGLRLIYYSQIVNDFQKGDIAEGYSVSREKKESFPLTVTSAQKNPTAFYLCASRSYHGRDTDTQYFGPGTRLTVL.

This chain uses TRBV7-9 with TRBJ1-5; a weak D match, TRBD1 (5 bases). V dropped 4 bases and J dropped 3 bases, with 10 bases sitting between them. The CDR3 is made up of 14 amino acids. The germline V gene has CDR1 SEHNR and CDR2 FQNEAQ (reference sequence). The CDR3 DNA follows: TGTGCCAGCAGCTCTGACAGCTCCAATCAGCCCCAGCATTTT. This gives the protein CASSSDSSNQPQHF.

This clone was seen just once. This chain connects TRBV4-2 to TRBJ1-1; 7 bases map to TRBD1. CDR1 and CDR2 (germline): LGHNA, YNFKEQ. The V segment lost 1 base and the J segment 3 bases; nucleotides outside the gene matches: 8. The CDR3 is 16 amino acids. The CDR3 sequence is CASSQVVNRGDTEAFF. DNA of the CDR3: TGTGCCAGCAGCCAAGTGGTAAACAGGGGAGACACTGAAGCTTTCTTT.

The V gene is TRBV5-1, the J gene TRBJ2-3; D is ambiguous. V was cut by 1 base and J by 2 bases, with 11 bases left in between. The CDR3 runs to 15 residues. Germline V gene sequence: CDR1 SGHRS, CDR2 YFSETQ. The CDR3 loop reads CASSLSPQTTDTQYF. The CDR3 bases are TGCGCCAGCAGCTTGTCCCCACAAACCACAGATACGCAGTATTTT.

The chain combines TRBV19 with TRBJ1-2; the match to TRBD1 covers 7 bases. The CDR3 runs to 14 residues. V dropped 7 bases and J dropped 3; count of bases not matched to a gene: 8. The germline V gene encodes CDR1 LNHDA and CDR2 SQIVND (reference sequence). CDR3 region: CASTQDRRDYGYTF. The CDR3 DNA follows: TGTGCCAGTACCCAGGACAGGAGGGACTATGGCTACACCTTC.

V is TRBV7-3 and J is TRBJ2-2, with unresolved D. Germline V CDR1 and CDR2: SGHTA, FQGTGA. The CDR3 loop spans 14 amino acids. V lost 5 bases and J 6 bases, leaving 13 bases between the germline ends. The CDR3 sequence is CASSPARQAGELFF. DNA for the CDR3: TGTGCCAGCAGCCCAGCCCGCCAGGCCGGGGAGCTGTTTTTT.

V is TRBV10-2 and J is TRBJ1-1; possibly TRBD1 for D (6 bases). The CDR3 is 11 residues long. The germline CDR1 and CDR2 sequences are WSHSY and SAAADI. V dropped 6 bases and J dropped 8 bases, with 10 bases sitting between them. The CDR3 spells CASSLGQEAFF. For the CDR3, the DNA is TGCGCCAGCAGCCTCGGACAGGAAGCTTTCTTT.

This clone was observed a single time. V is TRBV7-3 and J is TRBJ2-7, with TRBD1 matching 7 bases. The CDR3 contains 14 residues. The junction had 10 bases not matched to a gene; V was cut back by 5 bases and J by 6 bases. The germline V gene encodes CDR1 SGHTA and CDR2 FQGTGA. CDR3 region: CASSRTGTEGEQYF. In DNA, the CDR3 is TGTGCCAGCAGCCGGACCGGGACAGAGGGCGAGCAGTACTTC.

The V gene is TRBV9, the J gene TRBJ1-2; 7 bases are a match to TRBD1. After removal of 3 bases from V and 8 bases from J, the junction contained 4 bases not matched to a gene. Looked up from germline, CDR1 is SGDLS and CDR2 is YYNGEE. The CDR3 has 12 residues. The CDR3 here is CASSASDRGYTF. In nucleotides, the CDR3 is TGTGCCAGCAGCGCATCGGACAGGGGCTACACCTTC.

The chain carries TRBV11-2 and TRBJ2-3; D is uncertain. This CDR3 has 12 residues. Germline assignment: CDR1 SGHAT and CDR2 FQNNGV. Trimming removed 1 base at V and 6 bases at J, with 5 bases between. The CDR3 DNA reads as TGTGCCAGCAGCTTAGCGGTGGATACGCAGTATTTT. Its protein is CASSLAVDTQYF.

The V call is TRBV7-8, the J call TRBJ1-1, with 11 bases that match TRBD1. V lost 5 bases, J lost 4 bases, and 3 bases stayed unmatched. CDR3 size: 14 residues. CDR1 and CDR2 from the germline V gene are SGHVS and FQNEAQ. CDR3 DNA sequence: TGTGCCAGCAGCGGACAGGGGGCTAGCACTGAAGCTTTCTTT. Translation gives CASSGQGASTEAFF. The full variable domain, in which reference TRBV7-8 and TRBJ1-1 provide the parts outside the CDR3, is GAGVSQSPRYKVAKRGQDVALRCDPISGHVSLFWYQQALGQGPEFLTYFQNEAQLDKSGLPSDRFFAERPEGSVSTLKIQRTQQEDSAVYLCASSGQGASTEAFFGQGTRLTVV.

The chain combines TRBV9 with TRBJ2-7; possible D gene TRBD1, 6 bases. The V gene's germline CDR1 is SGDLS and CDR2 YYNGEE. The CDR3 loop spans 15 amino acids. Deletions cut 3 bases from V and 3 bases from J, with 16 bases between. The CDR3 nucleotides read TGTGCCAGCAGCGCTCACCCTGGACAGCTCTACGAGCAGTACTTC. Translation gives CASSAHPGQLYEQYF.

The rearrangement links TRBV4-1 to TRBJ2-7, with 10 bases identical to TRBD1. Germline V gives CDR1 MGHRA, CDR2 YSYEKL. The junction had 7 bases not matched to a gene; V was cut back by 2 bases and J by 6 bases. This CDR3 has 15 residues. The CDR3 DNA reads as TGCGCCAGCAGCCAACCGGGACAGGGGACCTCCGAGCAGTACTTC. Its protein product is CASSQPGQGTSEQYF.